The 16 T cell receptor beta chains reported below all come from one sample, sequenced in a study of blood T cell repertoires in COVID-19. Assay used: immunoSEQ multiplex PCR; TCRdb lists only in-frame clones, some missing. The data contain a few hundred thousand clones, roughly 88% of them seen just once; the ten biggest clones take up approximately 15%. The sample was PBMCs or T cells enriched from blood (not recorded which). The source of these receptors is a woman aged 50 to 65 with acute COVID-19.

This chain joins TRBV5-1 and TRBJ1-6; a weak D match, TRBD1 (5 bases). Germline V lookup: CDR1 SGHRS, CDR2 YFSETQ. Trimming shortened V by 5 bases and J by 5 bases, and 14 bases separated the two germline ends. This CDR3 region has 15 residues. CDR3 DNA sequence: TGCGCCAGCAGAGGCGGGGGGTTCAATAATTCACCCCTCCACTTT. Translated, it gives CASRGGGFNNSPLHF.

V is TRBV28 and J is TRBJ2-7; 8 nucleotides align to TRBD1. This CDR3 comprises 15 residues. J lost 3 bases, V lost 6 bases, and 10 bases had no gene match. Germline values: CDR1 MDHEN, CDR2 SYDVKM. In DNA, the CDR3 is TGTGCCAGCAGACGCCGAGGGACAGGTGTCTACGAGCAGTACTTC. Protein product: CASRRRGTGVYEQYF. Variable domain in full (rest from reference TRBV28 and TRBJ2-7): DVKVTQSSRYLVKRTGEKVFLECVQDMDHENMFWYRQDPGLGLRLIYFSYDVKMKEKGDIPEGYSVSREKKERFSLILESASTNQTSMYLCASRRRGTGVYEQYFGPGTRLTVT.

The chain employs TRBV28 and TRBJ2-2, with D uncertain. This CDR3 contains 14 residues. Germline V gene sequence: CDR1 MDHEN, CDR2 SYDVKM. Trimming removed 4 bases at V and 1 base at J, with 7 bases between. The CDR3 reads CASSSYMNTGELFF. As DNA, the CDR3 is TGTGCCAGCAGTTCGTACATGAACACCGGGGAGCTGTTTTTT. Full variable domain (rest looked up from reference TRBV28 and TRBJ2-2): DVKVTQSSRYLVKRTGEKVFLECVQDMDHENMFWYRQDPGLGLRLIYFSYDVKMKEKGDIPEGYSVSREKKERFSLILESASTNQTSMYLCASSSYMNTGELFFGEGSRLTVL.

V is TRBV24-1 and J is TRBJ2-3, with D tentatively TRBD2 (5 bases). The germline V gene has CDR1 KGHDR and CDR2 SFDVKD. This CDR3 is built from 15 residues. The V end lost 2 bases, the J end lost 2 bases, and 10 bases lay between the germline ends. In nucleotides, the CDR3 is TGTGCCACCAGTGATTCCCGGAGGTTCACAGATACGCAGTATTTT. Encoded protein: CATSDSRRFTDTQYF.

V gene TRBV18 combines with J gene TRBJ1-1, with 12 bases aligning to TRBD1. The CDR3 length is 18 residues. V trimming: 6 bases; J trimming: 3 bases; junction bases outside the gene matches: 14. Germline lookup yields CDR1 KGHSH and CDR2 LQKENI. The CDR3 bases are TGTGCCAGCTCGCCCCAAGTGGGACAGGGGGCTTGGGACACTGAAGCTTTCTTT. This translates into CASSPQVGQGAWDTEAFF.

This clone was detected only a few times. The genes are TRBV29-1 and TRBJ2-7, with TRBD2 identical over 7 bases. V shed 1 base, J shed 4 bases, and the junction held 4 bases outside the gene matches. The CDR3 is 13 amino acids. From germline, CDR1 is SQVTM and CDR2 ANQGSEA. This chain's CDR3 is CSVEGQGGYEQYF. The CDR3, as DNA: TGCAGCGTTGAAGGGCAGGGAGGGTACGAGCAGTACTTC.

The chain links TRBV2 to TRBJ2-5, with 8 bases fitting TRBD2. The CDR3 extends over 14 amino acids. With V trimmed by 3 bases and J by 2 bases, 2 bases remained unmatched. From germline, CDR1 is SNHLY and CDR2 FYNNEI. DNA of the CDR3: TGTGCCAGCAGTGACGGGAGGGCTCAAGAGACCCAGTACTTC. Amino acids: CASSDGRAQETQYF.

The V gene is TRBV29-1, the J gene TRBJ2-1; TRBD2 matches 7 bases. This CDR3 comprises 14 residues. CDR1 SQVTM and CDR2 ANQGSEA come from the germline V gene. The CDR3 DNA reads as TGCAGTGTCACCGGGACTAACTCCTACAATGAGCAGTTCTTC. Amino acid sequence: CSVTGTNSYNEQFF.

CDR3 amino acids: CASSIDLVQGYNEQFF. In DNA form, the CDR3 reads TGTGCCAGTAGTATAGATTTGGTGCAGGGTTACAATGAGCAGTTCTTC. The chain is built from TRBV19 and TRBJ2-1; a possible D gene is TRBD1 (5 bases). This CDR3 comprises 16 residues. V shed 0 bases and J shed 4 bases, with 13 bases lying between them. CDR1 is LNHDA and CDR2 is SQIVND in the germline V gene (reference sequence).

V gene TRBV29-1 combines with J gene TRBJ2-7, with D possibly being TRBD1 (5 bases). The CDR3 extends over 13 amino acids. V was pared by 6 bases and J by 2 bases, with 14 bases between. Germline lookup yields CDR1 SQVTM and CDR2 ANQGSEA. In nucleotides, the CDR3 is TGCAGCGTGGTGACAGAATTTCCCTACGAGCAGTACTTC. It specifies CSVVTEFPYEQYF.

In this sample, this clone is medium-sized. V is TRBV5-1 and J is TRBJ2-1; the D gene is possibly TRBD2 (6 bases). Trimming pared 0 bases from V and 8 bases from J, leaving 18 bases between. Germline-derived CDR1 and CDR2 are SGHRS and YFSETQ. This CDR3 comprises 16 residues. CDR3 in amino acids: CASSLVPGEIFYEQFF. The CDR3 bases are TGCGCCAGCAGCTTGGTGCCGGGAGAGATCTTCTATGAGCAGTTCTTC.

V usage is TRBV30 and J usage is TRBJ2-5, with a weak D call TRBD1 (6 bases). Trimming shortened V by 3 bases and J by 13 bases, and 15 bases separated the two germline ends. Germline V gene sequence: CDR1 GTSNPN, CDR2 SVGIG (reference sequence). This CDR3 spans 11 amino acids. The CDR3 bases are TGTGCCTGGAGCTCAGGGGTTTCTCCGTACTTC. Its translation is CAWSSGVSPYF.

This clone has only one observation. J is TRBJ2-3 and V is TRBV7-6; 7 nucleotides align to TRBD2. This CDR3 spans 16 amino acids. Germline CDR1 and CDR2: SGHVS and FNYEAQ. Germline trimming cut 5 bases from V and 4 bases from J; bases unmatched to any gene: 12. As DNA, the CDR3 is TGTGCCAGCAGCGACGGCGGGGGTAGTGGGCCAGATACGCAGTATTTT. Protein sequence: CASSDGGGSGPDTQYF.

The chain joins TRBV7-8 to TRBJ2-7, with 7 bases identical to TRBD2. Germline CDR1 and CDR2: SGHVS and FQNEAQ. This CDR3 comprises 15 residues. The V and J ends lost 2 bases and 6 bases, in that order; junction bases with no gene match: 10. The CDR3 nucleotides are TGTGCCAGCAGCTTAAGCGCGGGAGTAAAAGCCGAGCAGTACTTC. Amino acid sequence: CASSLSAGVKAEQYF.

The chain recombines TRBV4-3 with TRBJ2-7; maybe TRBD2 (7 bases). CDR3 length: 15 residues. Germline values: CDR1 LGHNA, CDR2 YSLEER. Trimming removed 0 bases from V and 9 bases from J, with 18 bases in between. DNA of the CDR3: TGCGCCAGCAGCCAAGATTTGGGACTACTCAGGGGGCAGTACTTC. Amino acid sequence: CASSQDLGLLRGQYF.

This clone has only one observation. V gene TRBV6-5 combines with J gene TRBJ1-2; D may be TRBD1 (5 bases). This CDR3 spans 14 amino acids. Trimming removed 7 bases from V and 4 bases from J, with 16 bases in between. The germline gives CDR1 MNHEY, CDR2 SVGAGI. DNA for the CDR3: TGTGCCAGCAACCCCGACAGTAGGACCTATGGCTACACCTTC. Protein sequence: CASNPDSRTYGYTF.